This TCR beta chain was retrieved from a study of blood T cell repertoires in COVID-19. Background on the study: Both acute and convalescent COVID-19 samples were obtained from the United States, Italy and Spain. In each case, the material was cDNA or gDNA derived from T cells, B-cell-depleted T cells, or PBMCs.

How the authors handled the data: Quantification of nucleated cells was approximated via reference gene primer amplification. The repertoire was sequenced with immunoSEQ multiplex PCR; TCRdb's copy has only in-frame clones and lacks some. For V, J and clone size, that table is used; D and trimming come from the DNA. In the table there are 15,000 to 20,000 clones, about nine tenths of which are singletons. This clone has only a few counts. CDR3 length: 13 amino acids. V was trimmed by 3 bases and J by 8 bases, leaving 13 bases between them. Looked up from germline, CDR1 is SNHLY and CDR2 is FYNNEI. The receptor comes from a man in his forties or fifties with active COVID-19. The genes are TRBV2 and TRBJ1-1; no clear D gene. Sequencing used peripheral blood. The CDR3 DNA follows: TGTGCCAGCAGTGAGAGGGAGACCCACGAAGCTTTCTTT. Encoded protein: CASSERETHEAFF.